Listed below are T cell receptor beta chains from one sample, sequenced in a study of vaccination effects on CD4 cells after COVID-19. The table came from immunoSEQ multiplex PCR; TCRdb's copy has only in-frame clones and leaves some out. The table has tens of thousands of clones, around 79% seen once. These receptors are not linked to any known antigen. The sequencing here drew on CD4+ T cells from PBMCs cultured without peptide, taken after COVID-19 vaccination. The receptors derive from a human donor who received a COVID-19 vaccine. Both conserved end residues are part of each CDR3. The D gene is left open where the match is weak. Only some rows state a clone size, as once, few, many or a class for expanded clones.

size: NA
V: TRBV28
D: TRBD2
J: TRBJ2-1
CDR3: CASSQPGLAGGRPYNEQFF
DNA: TGTGCCAGCAGTCAACCGGGACTAGCGGGGGGGCGGCCCTACAATGAGCAGTTCTTC

size: NA
V: TRBV7-8
D: NA
J: TRBJ2-3
CDR3: CASSLGRADTQYF
DNA: TGTGCCAGCAGCTTAGGAAGGGCAGATACGCAGTATTTT

size: NA
V: TRBV30
D: NA
J: TRBJ1-4
CDR3: CAWSKQGGSLGEKLFF
DNA: TGTGCCTGGAGTAAACAGGGCGGGTCCTTGGGTGAAAAACTGTTTTTT

size: NA
V: TRBV7-9
D: TRBD2
J: TRBJ2-1
CDR3: CASSFGVSGVMDEQFF
DNA: TGTGCCAGCAGCTTTGGGGTTAGCGGGGTAATGGATGAGCAGTTCTTC

size: NA
V: TRBV5-1
D: NA
J: TRBJ2-1
CDR3: CASSLGQTYNEQFF
DNA: TGCGCCAGCAGCTTGGGGCAGACTTACAATGAGCAGTTCTTC

size: NA
V: TRBV29-1
D: NA
J: TRBJ1-3
CDR3: CSVNPSGNTIYF
DNA: TGCAGCGTCAACCCCTCTGGAAACACCATATATTTT

size: NA
V: TRBV6-5
D: NA
J: TRBJ2-4
CDR3: CASSYGFWEAKNIQYF
DNA: TGTGCCAGCAGTTACGGGTTTTGGGAAGCCAAAAACATTCAGTACTTC

size: NA
V: TRBV5-1
D: NA
J: TRBJ2-5
CDR3: CASSLGGVDETQYF
DNA: TGCGCCAGCAGCTTAGGGGGAGTCGACGAGACCCAGTACTTC

size: NA
V: TRBV19
D: NA
J: TRBJ1-1
CDR3: CASTSRVGSEAFF
DNA: TGTGCCAGTACCTCAAGAGTGGGGAGTGAAGCTTTCTTT

size: NA
V: TRBV3-1/TRBV3-2
D: NA
J: TRBJ1-4
CDR3: CASSQALQGREKLFF
DNA: TGTGCCAGCAGCCAAGCTCTCCAGGGTAGGGAAAAACTGTTTTTT

size: NA
V: TRBV5-6
D: TRBD1
J: TRBJ2-3
CDR3: CASSLGGGTGLMWTQYF
DNA: TGTGCCAGCAGCTTGGGAGGTGGGACAGGGTTAATGTGGACGCAGTATTTT

size: NA
V: TRBV7-2
D: NA
J: TRBJ2-1
CDR3: CASSFGGYNEQFF
DNA: TGTGCCAGCAGCTTTGGGGGGTACAATGAGCAGTTCTTC

size: NA
V: TRBV2
D: TRBD1
J: TRBJ1-1
CDR3: CASSGTGTGREAFF
DNA: TGTGCCAGCAGTGGAACCGGGACAGGCCGTGAAGCTTTCTTT

size: NA
V: TRBV30
D: TRBD1
J: TRBJ2-3
CDR3: CAWSVWTGGADTQYF
DNA: TGTGCCTGGAGTGTGTGGACAGGGGGCGCAGATACGCAGTATTTT

size: NA
V: TRBV6-5
D: TRBD1
J: TRBJ2-5
CDR3: CATRPRDRGETQYF
DNA: TGTGCCACCCGACCCCGGGACAGGGGAGAGACCCAGTACTTC

size: NA
V: TRBV6-1
D: NA
J: TRBJ1-5
CDR3: CASSELTDQPQHF
DNA: TGTGCCAGCAGTGAACTCACAGATCAGCCCCAGCATTTT

size: NA
V: TRBV5-6
D: TRBD1
J: TRBJ1-4
CDR3: CASSLMTGANHEKLFF
DNA: TGTGCCAGCAGCTTGATGACAGGGGCGAACCATGAAAAACTGTTTTTT

size: NA
V: TRBV28
D: NA
J: TRBJ1-6
CDR3: CASLRGVGSPLHF
DNA: TGTGCCTCACTTCGGGGCGTGGGTTCACCCCTCCACTTT

size: NA
V: TRBV11-2
D: NA
J: TRBJ2-2
CDR3: CASSLPPGRGSGELFF
DNA: TGTGCCAGCAGCCTCCCCCCGGGGAGGGGGTCCGGGGAGCTGTTTTTT

size: once
V: TRBV2
D: NA
J: TRBJ2-5
CDR3: CASSGNGGEETQYF
DNA: TGTGCCAGCAGTGGAAACGGCGGGGAAGAGACCCAGTACTTC

size: NA
V: TRBV6-1
D: NA
J: TRBJ2-4
CDR3: CASSEQAKNIQYF
DNA: TGTGCCAGCAGTGAACAGGCCAAAAACATTCAGTACTTC

size: NA
V: TRBV28
D: NA
J: TRBJ1-2
CDR3: CASSADVYGYTF
DNA: TGTGCCAGCAGTGCGGACGTATATGGCTACACCTTC

size: NA
V: TRBV12-3/TRBV12-4
D: NA
J: TRBJ1-1
CDR3: CASSSRVKAFF
DNA: TGTGCCAGCAGTTCTCGCGTTAAAGCTTTCTTT

size: NA
V: TRBV6-5
D: NA
J: TRBJ2-2
CDR3: CASRPTGTGELFF
DNA: TGTGCCAGCAGACCTACAGGGACCGGGGAGCTGTTTTTT

size: NA
V: TRBV6-5
D: NA
J: TRBJ2-3
CDR3: CASSYRDGNTDTQYF
DNA: TGTGCCAGCAGTTATCGGGACGGAAACACAGATACGCAGTATTTT

size: NA
V: TRBV7-2
D: TRBD2
J: TRBJ2-2
CDR3: CASSLAAAGYGELFF
DNA: TGTGCCAGCAGCTTAGCTGCAGCGGGGTATGGGGAGCTGTTTTTT

size: few
V: TRBV4-1
D: TRBD2
J: TRBJ2-2
CDR3: CASSPRSGGSTGELFF
DNA: TGCGCCAGCAGCCCGCGAAGCGGGGGTAGCACCGGGGAGCTGTTTTTT

size: NA
V: TRBV11-2
D: NA
J: TRBJ1-6
CDR3: CASSLTGNSPLHF
DNA: TGTGCCAGCAGCTTAACGGGAAATTCACCCCTCCACTTT

size: NA
V: TRBV7-8
D: NA
J: TRBJ2-3
CDR3: CASSFGVWSLTDTQYF
DNA: TGTGCCAGCAGCTTCGGGGTCTGGTCACTCACAGATACGCAGTATTTT

size: NA
V: TRBV4-2
D: TRBD1
J: TRBJ2-3
CDR3: CASSQNRGSTDTQYF
DNA: TGTGCCAGCAGCCAAAACAGGGGTAGCACAGATACGCAGTATTTT

size: NA
V: TRBV6-5
D: TRBD1
J: TRBJ1-1
CDR3: CASNTDRLNTEAFF
DNA: TGTGCCAGCAACACGGACAGGCTGAACACTGAAGCTTTCTTT

size: NA
V: TRBV6-2/TRBV6-3
D: NA
J: TRBJ1-1
CDR3: CASSYDPRGNTEAFF
DNA: TGTGCCAGCAGTTACGATCCCAGGGGAAACACTGAAGCTTTCTTT

size: NA
V: TRBV4-1
D: NA
J: TRBJ2-1
CDR3: CASSQQESSYNEQFF
DNA: TGCGCCAGCAGCCAACAGGAGAGCTCCTACAATGAGCAGTTCTTC

size: once
V: TRBV5-1
D: NA
J: TRBJ2-1
CDR3: CASSLSASSYNEQFF
DNA: TGCGCCAGCAGCTTGTCTGCCAGCTCCTACAATGAGCAGTTCTTC

size: NA
V: TRBV5-8
D: NA
J: TRBJ2-6
CDR3: CASRLHLDDSGANVLTF
DNA: TGTGCCAGCAGGCTCCACCTCGATGACTCTGGGGCCAACGTCCTGACTTTC

size: NA
V: TRBV12-3/TRBV12-4
D: NA
J: TRBJ1-2
CDR3: CASTVFEGNGYTF
DNA: TGTGCCAGCACCGTCTTCGAGGGCAATGGCTACACCTTC

size: NA
V: TRBV7-2
D: NA
J: TRBJ1-5
CDR3: CASSLEFGYNQPQHF
DNA: TGTGCCAGCAGCTTAGAGTTCGGCTACAATCAGCCCCAGCATTTT

size: NA
V: TRBV13
D: NA
J: TRBJ2-2
CDR3: CASSSLTDAGTGELFF
DNA: TGTGCCAGCAGCTCCTTGACGGATGCGGGCACCGGGGAGCTGTTTTTT

size: once
V: TRBV7-3
D: NA
J: TRBJ2-3
CDR3: CASTLGDGTDTQYF
DNA: TGTGCCAGCACTTTGGGTGACGGCACAGATACGCAGTATTTT

size: NA
V: TRBV4-3
D: NA
J: TRBJ2-5
CDR3: CASSQDASGQETQYF
DNA: TGCGCCAGCAGCCAAGATGCGTCGGGGCAAGAGACCCAGTACTTC

size: NA
V: TRBV7-3
D: NA
J: TRBJ2-3
CDR3: CASSLRIGLEVTADTQYF
DNA: TGTGCCAGCAGCTTAAGAATCGGACTTGAGGTTACAGCAGATACGCAGTATTTT

size: once
V: TRBV5-1
D: TRBD1
J: TRBJ1-2
CDR3: CASSQDRGGYTF
DNA: TGCGCCAGCAGCCAAGACAGGGGAGGCTACACCTTC

size: once
V: TRBV29-1
D: NA
J: TRBJ1-1
CDR3: CSYGGGTEAFF
DNA: TGCAGCTATGGGGGGGGCACTGAAGCTTTCTTT

size: NA
V: TRBV7-2
D: NA
J: TRBJ2-3
CDR3: CASSLHPPGVADTQYF
DNA: TGTGCCAGCAGCTTACACCCCCCCGGGGTAGCAGATACGCAGTATTTT

size: few
V: TRBV6-1
D: NA
J: TRBJ2-6
CDR3: CASSEGLGSGANVLTF
DNA: TGTGCCAGCAGTGAGGGGTTGGGCTCTGGGGCCAACGTCCTGACTTTC

size: NA
V: TRBV4-3
D: NA
J: TRBJ1-2
CDR3: CASSPQLRVNYGYTF
DNA: TGCGCCAGCAGCCCACAACTAAGGGTGAACTATGGCTACACCTTC

size: NA
V: TRBV28
D: TRBD2
J: TRBJ2-3
CDR3: CASSPPAGTSGTDTQYF
DNA: TGTGCCAGCAGTCCCCCTGCGGGGACTAGTGGCACCGATACGCAGTATTTT

size: NA
V: TRBV5-1
D: TRBD2
J: TRBJ2-5
CDR3: CASSLGTGGAQETQYF
DNA: TGCGCCAGCAGCTTGGGGACGGGGGGGGCACAAGAGACCCAGTACTTC

size: NA
V: TRBV6-7
D: NA
J: TRBJ1-1
CDR3: CASSYGKKGEAFF
DNA: TGTGCCAGCAGTTACGGGAAGAAGGGTGAAGCTTTCTTT

size: few
V: TRBV3-1/TRBV3-2
D: NA
J: TRBJ1-3
CDR3: CASSQDLGRIRGNTIYF
DNA: TGTGCCAGCAGCCAAGATCTGGGGCGTATTCGAGGAAACACCATATATTTT

size: NA
V: TRBV7-2
D: TRBD1
J: TRBJ1-5
CDR3: CASSLLRGQAQHF
DNA: TGTGCCAGCAGCTTATTAAGGGGGCAGGCCCAGCATTTT

size: NA
V: TRBV5-8
D: NA
J: TRBJ1-6
CDR3: CASFTQGRMNSPLHF
DNA: TGTGCCAGCTTTACCCAGGGACGGATGAATTCACCCCTCCACTTT

size: NA
V: TRBV12-5
D: TRBD2
J: TRBJ2-2
CDR3: CASGLAATGELFF
DNA: TGTGCTAGTGGACTAGCGGCCACCGGGGAGCTGTTTTTT

size: once
V: TRBV5-1
D: NA
J: TRBJ2-1
CDR3: CASSWGGTGGPDNEQFF
DNA: TGCGCCAGCAGCTGGGGGGGAACAGGGGGTCCTGACAATGAGCAGTTCTTC

size: NA
V: TRBV24-1
D: TRBD1
J: TRBJ2-5
CDR3: CATSDLPGQGQETQYF
DNA: TGTGCCACCAGTGACTTACCGGGACAGGGCCAAGAGACCCAGTACTTC

size: once
V: TRBV24-1
D: TRBD1
J: TRBJ2-4
CDR3: CATSASGSGQPSELKNIQYF
DNA: TGTGCCACCAGTGCCTCAGGATCGGGACAGCCCAGTGAACTTAAAAACATTCAGTACTTC

size: NA
V: TRBV6-5
D: TRBD1
J: TRBJ1-2
CDR3: CASSYRPGQSYGYTF
DNA: TGTGCCAGCAGTTACCGCCCGGGACAGAGCTATGGCTACACCTTC

size: NA
V: TRBV7-3
D: NA
J: TRBJ2-1
CDR3: CASGTGVNEQFF
DNA: TGTGCCAGCGGAACGGGGGTCAATGAGCAGTTCTTC

size: NA
V: TRBV7-2
D: NA
J: TRBJ2-4
CDR3: CASSLDGGGIQYF
DNA: TGTGCCAGCAGCTTAGATGGGGGCGGCATTCAGTACTTC